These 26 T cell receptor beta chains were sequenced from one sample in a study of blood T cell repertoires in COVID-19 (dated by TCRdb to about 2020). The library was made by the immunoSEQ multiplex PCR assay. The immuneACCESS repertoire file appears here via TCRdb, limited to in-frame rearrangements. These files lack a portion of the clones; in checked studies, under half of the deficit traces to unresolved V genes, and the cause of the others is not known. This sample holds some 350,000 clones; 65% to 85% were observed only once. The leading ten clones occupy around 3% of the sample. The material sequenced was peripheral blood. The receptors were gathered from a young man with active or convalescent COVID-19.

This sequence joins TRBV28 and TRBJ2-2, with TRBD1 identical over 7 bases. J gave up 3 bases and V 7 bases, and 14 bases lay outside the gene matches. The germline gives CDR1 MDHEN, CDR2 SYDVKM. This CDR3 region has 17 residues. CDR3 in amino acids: CASNGESGQFDTGELFF. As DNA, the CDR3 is TGTGCCAGCAATGGTGAATCGGGACAGTTCGACACCGGGGAGCTGTTTTTT.

The CDR3 bases are TGTGCCATCAGTGGCGGGGGGGCTGAAGCTTTCTTT. This encodes CAISGGGAEAFF. The chain combines TRBV10-3 with TRBJ1-1; perhaps TRBD1 as D (5 bases). There are 12 residues in the CDR3. Per germline, CDR1 ENHRY and CDR2 SYGVKD. Trimming shortened V by 4 bases and J by 6 bases, and 9 bases separated the two germline ends.

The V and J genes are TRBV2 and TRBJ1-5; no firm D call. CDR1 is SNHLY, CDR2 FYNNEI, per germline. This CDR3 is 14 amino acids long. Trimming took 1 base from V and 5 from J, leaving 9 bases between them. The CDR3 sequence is CASSEDRSYQPQHF. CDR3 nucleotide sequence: TGTGCCAGCAGTGAAGACAGATCCTATCAGCCCCAGCATTTT.

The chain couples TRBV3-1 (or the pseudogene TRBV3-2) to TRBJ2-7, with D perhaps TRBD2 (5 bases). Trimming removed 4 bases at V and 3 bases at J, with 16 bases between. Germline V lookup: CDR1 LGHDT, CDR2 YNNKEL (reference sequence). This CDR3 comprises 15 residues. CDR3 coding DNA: TGTGCCAGCAGCCCCGTACTAGAAATGTTCTACGAGCAGTACTTC. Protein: CASSPVLEMFYEQYF.

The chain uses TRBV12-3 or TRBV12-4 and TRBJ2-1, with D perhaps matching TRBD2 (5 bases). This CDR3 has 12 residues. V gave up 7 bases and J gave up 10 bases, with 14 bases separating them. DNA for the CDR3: TGTGCCAGCACCCCCACGGGGTACGAGCAGTTCTTC. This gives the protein CASTPTGYEQFF.

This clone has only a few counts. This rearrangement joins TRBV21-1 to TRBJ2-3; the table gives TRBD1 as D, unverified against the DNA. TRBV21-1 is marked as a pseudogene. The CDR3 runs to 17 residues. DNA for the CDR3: TGTGCCAGCTCCCCCCGTAATCCGGACAGAGACACAGATACGCAGTATTTT. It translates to CASSPRNPDRDTDTQYF.

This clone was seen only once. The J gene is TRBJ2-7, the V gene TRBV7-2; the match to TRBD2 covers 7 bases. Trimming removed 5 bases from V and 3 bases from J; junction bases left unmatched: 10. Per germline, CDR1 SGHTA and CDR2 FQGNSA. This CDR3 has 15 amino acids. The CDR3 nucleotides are TGTGCCAGCAGCCCTCTAGCGGCAAGCCTCTACGAGCAGTACTTC. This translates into CASSPLAASLYEQYF. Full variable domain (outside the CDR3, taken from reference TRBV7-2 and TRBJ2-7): GAGVSQSPSNKVTEKGKDVELRCDPISGHTALYWYRQSLGQGLEFLIYFQGNSAPDKSGLPSDRFSAERTGGSVSTLTIQRTQQEDSAVYLCASSPLAASLYEQYFGPGTRLTVT.

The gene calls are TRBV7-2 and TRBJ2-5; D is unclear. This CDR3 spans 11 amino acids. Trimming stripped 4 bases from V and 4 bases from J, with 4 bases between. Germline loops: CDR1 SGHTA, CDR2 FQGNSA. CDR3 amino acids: CASSYGETQYF. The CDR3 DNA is TGTGCCAGCAGCTACGGAGAGACCCAGTACTTC.

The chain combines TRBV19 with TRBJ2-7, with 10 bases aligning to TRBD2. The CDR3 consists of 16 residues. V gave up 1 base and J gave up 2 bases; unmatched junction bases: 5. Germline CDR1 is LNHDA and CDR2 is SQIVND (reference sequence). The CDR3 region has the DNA TGTGCCAGTAGTATAGCGGCTAGCGGGAGAACCTACGAGCAGTACTTC. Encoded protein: CASSIAASGRTYEQYF.

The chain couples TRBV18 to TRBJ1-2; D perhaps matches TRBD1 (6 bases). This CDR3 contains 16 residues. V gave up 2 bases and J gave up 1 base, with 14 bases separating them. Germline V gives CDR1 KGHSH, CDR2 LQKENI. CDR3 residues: CASSPSPRGVNYGYTF. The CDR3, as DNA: TGTGCCAGCTCACCAAGCCCCAGGGGAGTTAACTATGGCTACACCTTC.

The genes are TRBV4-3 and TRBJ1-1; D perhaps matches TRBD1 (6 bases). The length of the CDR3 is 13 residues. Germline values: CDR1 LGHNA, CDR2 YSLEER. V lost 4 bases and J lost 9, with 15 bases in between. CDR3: CASSPTGQFKAFF. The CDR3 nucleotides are TGCGCCAGCAGCCCCACAGGACAGTTTAAAGCTTTCTTT.

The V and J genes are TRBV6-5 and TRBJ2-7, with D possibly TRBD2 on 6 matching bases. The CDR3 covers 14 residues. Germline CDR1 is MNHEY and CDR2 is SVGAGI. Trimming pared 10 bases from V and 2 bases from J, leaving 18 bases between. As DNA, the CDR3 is TGTGCCACGACCTCGGGGGTTTCGGCCTACGAGCAGTACTTC. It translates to CATTSGVSAYEQYF.

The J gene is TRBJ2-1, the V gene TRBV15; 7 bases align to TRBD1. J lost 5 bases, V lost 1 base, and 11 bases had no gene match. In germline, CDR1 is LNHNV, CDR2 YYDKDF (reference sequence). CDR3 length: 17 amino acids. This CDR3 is CATSRASTGQKDNEQFF. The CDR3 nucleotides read TGTGCCACCAGCAGAGCTTCTACGGGACAGAAGGACAATGAGCAGTTCTTC.

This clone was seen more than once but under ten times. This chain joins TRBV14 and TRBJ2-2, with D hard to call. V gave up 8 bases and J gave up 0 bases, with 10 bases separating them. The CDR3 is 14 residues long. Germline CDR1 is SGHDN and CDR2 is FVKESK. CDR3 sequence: CASAVAANTGELFF. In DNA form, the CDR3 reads TGTGCCAGCGCGGTCGCTGCGAACACCGGGGAGCTGTTTTTT.

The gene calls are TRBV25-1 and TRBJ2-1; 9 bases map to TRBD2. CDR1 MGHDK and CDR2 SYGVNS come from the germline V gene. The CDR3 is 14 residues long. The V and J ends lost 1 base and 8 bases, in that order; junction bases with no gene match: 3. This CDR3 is CASSESTSGDEQFF. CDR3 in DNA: TGTGCCAGCAGTGAATCGACTAGCGGCGATGAGCAGTTCTTC.

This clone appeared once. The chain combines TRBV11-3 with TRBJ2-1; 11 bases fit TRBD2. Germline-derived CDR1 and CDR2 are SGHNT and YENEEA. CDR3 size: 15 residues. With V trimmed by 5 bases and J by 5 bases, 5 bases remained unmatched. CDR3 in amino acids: CASSMETSGDNEQFF. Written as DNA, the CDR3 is TGTGCCAGCAGCATGGAGACTAGCGGGGACAATGAGCAGTTCTTC.

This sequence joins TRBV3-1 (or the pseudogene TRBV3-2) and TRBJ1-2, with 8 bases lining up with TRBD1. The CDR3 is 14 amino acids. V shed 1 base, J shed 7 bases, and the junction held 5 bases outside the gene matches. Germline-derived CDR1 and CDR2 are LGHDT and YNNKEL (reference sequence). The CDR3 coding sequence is TGTGCCAGCAGCCAAGGCTACAGGGGGGTTGGCTACACCTTC. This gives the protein CASSQGYRGVGYTF.

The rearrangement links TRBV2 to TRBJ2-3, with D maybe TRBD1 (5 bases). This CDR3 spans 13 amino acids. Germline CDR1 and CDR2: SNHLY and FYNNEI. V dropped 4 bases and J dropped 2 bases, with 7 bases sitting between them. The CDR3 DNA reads TGTGCCAGCAGTGGACAGTACACAGATACGCAGTATTTT. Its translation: CASSGQYTDTQYF. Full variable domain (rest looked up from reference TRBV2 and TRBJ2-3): EPEVTQTPSHQVTQMGQEVILRCVPISNHLYFYWYRQILGQKVEFLVSFYNNEISEKSEIFDDQFSVERPDGSNFTLKIRSTKLEDSAMYFCASSGQYTDTQYFGPGTRLTVL.

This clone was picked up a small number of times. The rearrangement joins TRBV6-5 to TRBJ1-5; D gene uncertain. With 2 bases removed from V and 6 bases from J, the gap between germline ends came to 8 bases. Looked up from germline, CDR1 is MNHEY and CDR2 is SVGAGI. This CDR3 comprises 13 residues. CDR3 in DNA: TGTGCCAGCAGTTACATGGGGAGTCAGCCCCAGCATTTT. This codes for CASSYMGSQPQHF.

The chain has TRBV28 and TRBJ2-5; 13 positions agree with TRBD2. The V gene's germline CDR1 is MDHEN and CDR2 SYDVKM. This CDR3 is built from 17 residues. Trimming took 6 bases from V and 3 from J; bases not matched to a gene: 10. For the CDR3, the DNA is TGTGCCAGCAGCCCGGGACTAGCGGGACTGGGAGAAGAGACCCAGTACTTC. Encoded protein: CASSPGLAGLGEETQYF.

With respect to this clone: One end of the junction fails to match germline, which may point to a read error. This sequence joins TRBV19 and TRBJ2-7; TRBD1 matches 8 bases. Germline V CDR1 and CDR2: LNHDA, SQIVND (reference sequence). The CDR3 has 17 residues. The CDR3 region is CASSKERWDRSSYEQYF. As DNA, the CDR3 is TGTGCCAGCAGTAAAGAGAGATGGGACAGGAGCTCCTACGAGCAGTACTTC.

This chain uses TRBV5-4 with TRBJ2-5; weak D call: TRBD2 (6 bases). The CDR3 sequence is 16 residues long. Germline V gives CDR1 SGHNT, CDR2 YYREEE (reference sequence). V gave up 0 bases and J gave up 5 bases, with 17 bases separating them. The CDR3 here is CASSLGMGGVEETQYF. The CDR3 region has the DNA TGTGCCAGCAGCTTGGGGATGGGGGGAGTTGAGGAGACCCAGTACTTC.

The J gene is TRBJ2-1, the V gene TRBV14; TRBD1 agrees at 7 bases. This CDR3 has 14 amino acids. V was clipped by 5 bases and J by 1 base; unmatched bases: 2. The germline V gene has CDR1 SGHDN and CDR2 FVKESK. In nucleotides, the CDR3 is TGTGCCAGCAGCGACAGGGTTTCCTACAATGAGCAGTTCTTC. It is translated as CASSDRVSYNEQFF. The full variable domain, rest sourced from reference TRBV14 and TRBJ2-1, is EAGVTQFPSHSVIEKGQTVTLRCDPISGHDNLYWYRRVMGKEIKFLLHFVKESKQDESGMPNNRFLAERTGGTYSTLKVQPAELEDSGVYFCASSDRVSYNEQFFGPGTRLTVL.

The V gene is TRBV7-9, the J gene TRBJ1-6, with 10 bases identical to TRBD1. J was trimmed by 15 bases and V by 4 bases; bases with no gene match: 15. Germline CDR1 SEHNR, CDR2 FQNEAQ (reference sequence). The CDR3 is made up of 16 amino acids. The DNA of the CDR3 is TGTGCCAGCAGCTCAGGGACAGGGGCGTCCTTCAGGGGCCTCCACTTT. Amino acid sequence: CASSSGTGASFRGLHF. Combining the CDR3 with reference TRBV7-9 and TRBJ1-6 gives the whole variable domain DTGVSQNPRHKITKRGQNVTFRCDPISEHNRLYWYRQTLGQGPEFLTYFQNEAQLEKSRLLSDRFSAERPKGSFSTLEIQRTEQGDSAMYLCASSSGTGASFRGLHFGNGTRLTVT.

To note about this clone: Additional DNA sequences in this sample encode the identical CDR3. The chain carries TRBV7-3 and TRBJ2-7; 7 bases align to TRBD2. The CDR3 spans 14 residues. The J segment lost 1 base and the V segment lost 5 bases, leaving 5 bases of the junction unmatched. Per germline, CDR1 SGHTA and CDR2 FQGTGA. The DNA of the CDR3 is TGTGCCAGCAGCCCGGGCGGGGGATCCTACGAGCAGTACTTC. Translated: CASSPGGGSYEQYF. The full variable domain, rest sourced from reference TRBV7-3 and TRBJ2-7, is GAGVSQTPSNKVTEKGKYVELRCDPISGHTALYWYRQSLGQGPEFLIYFQGTGAADDSGLPNDRFFAVRPEGSVSTLKIQRTERGDSAVYLCASSPGGGSYEQYFGPGTRLTVT.

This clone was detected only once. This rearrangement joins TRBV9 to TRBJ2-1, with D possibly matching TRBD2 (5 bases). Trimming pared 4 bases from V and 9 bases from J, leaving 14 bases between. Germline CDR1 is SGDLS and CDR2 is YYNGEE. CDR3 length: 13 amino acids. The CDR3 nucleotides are TGTGCCAGCAGCCCCCCGAGGGAGTTTGAGCAGTTCTTC. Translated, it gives CASSPPREFEQFF.